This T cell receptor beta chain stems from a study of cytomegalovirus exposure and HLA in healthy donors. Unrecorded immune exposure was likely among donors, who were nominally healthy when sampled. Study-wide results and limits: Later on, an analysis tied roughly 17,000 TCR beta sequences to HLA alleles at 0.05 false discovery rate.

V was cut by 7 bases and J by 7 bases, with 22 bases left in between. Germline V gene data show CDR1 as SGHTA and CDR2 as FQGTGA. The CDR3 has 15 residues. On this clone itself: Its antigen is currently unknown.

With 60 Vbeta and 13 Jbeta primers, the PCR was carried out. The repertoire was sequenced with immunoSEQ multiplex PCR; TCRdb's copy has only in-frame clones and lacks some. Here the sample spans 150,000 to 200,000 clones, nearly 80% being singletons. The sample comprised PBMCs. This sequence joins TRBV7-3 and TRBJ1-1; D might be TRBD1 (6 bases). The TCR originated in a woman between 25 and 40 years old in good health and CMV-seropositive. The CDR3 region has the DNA TGTGCCAGCACCCTAGGGTCAGGGGCGGGCTATGAAGCTTTCTTT. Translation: CASTLGSGAGYEAFF.